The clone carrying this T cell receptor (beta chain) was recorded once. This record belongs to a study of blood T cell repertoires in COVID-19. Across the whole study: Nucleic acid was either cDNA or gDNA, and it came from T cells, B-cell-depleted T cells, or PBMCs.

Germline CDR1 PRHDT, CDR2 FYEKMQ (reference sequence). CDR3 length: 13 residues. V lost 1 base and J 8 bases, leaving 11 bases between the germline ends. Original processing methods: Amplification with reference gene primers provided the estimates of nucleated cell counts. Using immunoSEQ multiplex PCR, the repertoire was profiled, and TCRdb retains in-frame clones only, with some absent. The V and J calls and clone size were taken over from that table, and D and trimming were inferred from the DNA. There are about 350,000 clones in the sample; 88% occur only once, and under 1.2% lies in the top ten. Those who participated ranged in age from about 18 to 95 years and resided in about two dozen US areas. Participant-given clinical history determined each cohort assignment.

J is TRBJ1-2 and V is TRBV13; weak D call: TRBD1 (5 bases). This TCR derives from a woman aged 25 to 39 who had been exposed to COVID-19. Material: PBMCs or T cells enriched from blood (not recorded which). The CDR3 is CASSLVRGKGYTF. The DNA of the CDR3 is TGTGCCAGCAGCTTAGTTAGGGGTAAGGGCTACACCTTC.